The 25 T cell receptor beta chains below all came from one sample that was sequenced in a study of vaccination effects on CD4 cells after COVID-19. ViraFEST used viral peptide pools to expand antigen-specific CD4+ T cells before sequencing. Investigators separated out CD4+ T cells once around eleven days of culture had passed. Vaccine recipients, nucleocapsid antibody negative, had no prior SARS-CoV-2 infection. TCRdb's table, derived via immunoSEQ multiplex PCR, lists solely in-frame clones and lacks some. The top ten hold more than 10% of the sample, which has about 68,000 clones, 80% seen once. These receptors are not linked to any known antigen. The sequencing here drew on CD4+ T cells from PBMCs cultured with SARS-CoV-2 spike peptides, taken before COVID-19 vaccination. The receptors were sampled from a human donor who received a COVID-19 vaccine.

This rearrangement joins TRBV6-1 to TRBJ1-4; 7 bases align to TRBD1. Germline V gene sequence: CDR1 MNHNS, CDR2 SASEGT. This CDR3 contains 16 residues. The V and J ends lost 3 bases and 0 bases, in that order; junction bases with no gene match: 4. The chain's CDR3 is CASSDRGYTTNEKLFF. As DNA, the CDR3 is TGTGCCAGCAGTGACAGGGGGTATACAACTAATGAAAAACTGTTTTTT.

The chain is built from TRBV5-1 and TRBJ2-3, with 7 bases lining up with TRBD1. The ends lost 0 bases at V and 4 bases at J; junction bases unmatched: 2. This CDR3 contains 14 residues. Germline values: CDR1 SGHRS, CDR2 YFSETQ. CDR3 loop: CASSLAQGADTQYF. The CDR3 DNA follows: TGCGCCAGCAGCTTGGCGCAGGGGGCAGATACGCAGTATTTT.

V usage is TRBV18 and J usage is TRBJ2-3, with 7 bases lining up with TRBD1. V lost 3 bases to trimming and J lost 6 bases; unmatched junction nucleotides: 9. CDR1 and CDR2 from the germline V gene are KGHSH and LQKENI. There are 15 residues in the CDR3. This chain's CDR3 is CASSPGVDREDTQYF. The CDR3 DNA sequence: TGTGCCAGCTCACCCGGAGTCGACAGGGAGGATACGCAGTATTTT.

The chain recombines TRBV6-5 with TRBJ1-2; 7 nucleotides match TRBD1. Germline V gene sequence: CDR1 MNHEY, CDR2 SVGAGI. J lost 3 bases, V lost 10 bases, and 8 bases had no gene match. The CDR3 loop spans 13 amino acids. CDR3 in DNA: TGTGCCACCCAGGGGGGACAGTACTATGGCTACACCTTC. Residues: CATQGGQYYGYTF.

V gene TRBV9 combines with J gene TRBJ2-3; D gene uncertain. Germline assignment: CDR1 SGDLS and CDR2 YYNGEE. V shed 1 base and J shed 2 bases, with 11 bases lying between them. The CDR3 is 15 residues long. The CDR3 loop reads CASSVSPAITDTQYF. The CDR3 nucleotides are TGTGCCAGCAGCGTATCGCCAGCTATCACAGATACGCAGTATTTT.

The J gene is TRBJ2-2, the V gene TRBV18; 9 positions match TRBD1. Germline-derived CDR1 and CDR2 are KGHSH and LQKENI. The CDR3 spans 17 residues. Unmatched junction bases numbered 11, after V lost 3 bases and J lost 6 bases. The chain's CDR3 is CASSPRAGTGRSGELFF. The CDR3 DNA reads TGTGCCAGCTCACCGAGAGCCGGGACAGGGAGGTCCGGGGAGCTGTTTTTT.

This clone was seen a handful of times. The chain employs TRBV28 and TRBJ1-2; 8 nucleotides agree with TRBD1. Germline V CDR1 and CDR2: MDHEN, SYDVKM. V shed 5 bases and J 7 bases; nucleotides not matched to a gene: 12. The length of the CDR3 is 15 residues. This chain's CDR3 is CASSIGTGSRGGYTF. CDR3 DNA: TGTGCCAGCAGTATAGGGACAGGCAGCCGGGGTGGCTACACCTTC.

The rearrangement uses TRBV10-1 and TRBJ2-4; D could derive from TRBD1 or TRBD2 (5 bases each). The V and J ends lost 5 bases and 8 bases respectively, with 22 bases between them. CDR3 length: 16 residues. CDR1 is WNHNN, CDR2 SYGVQD, per germline (reference sequence). CDR3 in DNA: TGCGCCAGCAGTCAGACGGGGCTCCCAGGTCGTGACATTCAGTACTTC. Its protein product is CASSQTGLPGRDIQYF.

This clone was observed a single time. The rearrangement links TRBV5-1 to TRBJ1-2; TRBD1 agrees at 7 bases. CDR1 SGHRS and CDR2 YFSETQ come from the germline V gene. The CDR3 contains 16 residues. Trimming removed 0 bases from V and 0 bases from J; junction bases left unmatched: 5. The CDR3 region is CASSLGGGGPNYGYTF. The DNA for the CDR3 is TGCGCCAGCAGCTTGGGTGGAGGGGGCCCTAACTATGGCTACACCTTC.

This clone was detected only a few times. CDR3 DNA: TGTGCTAGTGGTTTGGTACTAGGGGCAAGGGAGGCTGAAAAACTGTTTTTT. Its translation: CASGLVLGAREAEKLFF. The V call is TRBV12-5, the J call TRBJ1-4; the D gene is possibly TRBD1 (5 bases). Germline CDR1 reads LGHNT; CDR2 reads FRNRAP. The ends were cut back, 0 bases at V and 7 bases at J, with 18 bases in the middle. This CDR3 has 17 residues.

The gene calls are TRBV6-5 and TRBJ1-5; unclear D gene. The CDR3 contains 13 residues. The germline V and J ends were trimmed by 4 bases and 3 bases, with 7 bases remaining between them. Germline CDR1 is MNHEY and CDR2 is SVGAGI. The CDR3 nucleotides read TGTGCCAGCAGTTCTAAGATCAATCAGCCCCAGCATTTT. This codes for CASSSKINQPQHF.

The J gene is TRBJ1-1, the V gene TRBV11-2; unclear D gene. Germline CDR1 is SGHAT and CDR2 is FQNNGV. The CDR3 consists of 14 residues. Trimming pared 4 bases from V and 6 bases from J, leaving 15 bases between. CDR3 loop: CASSSQGQVPEAFF. The DNA of the CDR3 is TGTGCCAGCAGCTCACAAGGCCAAGTTCCTGAAGCTTTCTTT.

This clone was seen a handful of times. At the DNA level, this CDR3 is encoded by other sequences in the same sample as well. CDR3 DNA: TGTGCCAGCAGTTTAGGCACGGGCTACGAGCAGTACGTC. It codes for CASSLGTGYEQYV. The chain recombines TRBV28 with TRBJ2-7; D gene ambiguous. The CDR3 sequence is 13 residues long. Trimming took 2 bases from V and 3 from J, leaving 8 bases between them. Germline loops: CDR1 MDHEN, CDR2 SYDVKM.

The V and J genes are TRBV6-2 or TRBV6-3 and TRBJ2-3; 15 bases map to TRBD2. The germline V gene encodes CDR1 MNHEY and CDR2 SVGEGT. This CDR3 region has 19 residues. V lost 0 bases, J lost 0 bases, and 4 bases stayed unmatched. CDR3 loop: CASSYSGLAGGTSTDTQYF. The CDR3 DNA reads as TGTGCCAGCAGTTACTCGGGACTAGCGGGGGGAACTAGCACAGATACGCAGTATTTT.

The J gene is TRBJ2-1, the V gene TRBV4-3, with 7 nucleotides matching TRBD1. The trim removed 0 bases at V and 3 bases at J, leaving 8 bases unmatched. The CDR3 is 17 residues long. Per germline, CDR1 LGHNA and CDR2 YSLEER. CDR3 sequence: CASSQELTGAYYNEQFF. The CDR3 DNA follows: TGCGCCAGCAGCCAAGAACTAACAGGGGCCTACTACAATGAGCAGTTCTTC.

This chain joins TRBV18 and TRBJ2-3; TRBD2 aligns across 9 bases. Germline CDR1 is KGHSH and CDR2 is LQKENI. The length of the CDR3 is 15 residues. Trimming cost V 5 bases and J 2 bases; bases outside gene matches: 5. Here the CDR3 reads CASSLIAGDTDTQYF. The CDR3 DNA reads TGTGCCAGCTCATTAATAGCGGGGGACACAGATACGCAGTATTTT.

This clone was counted ten times or more. CDR3 loop: CASSVTGYEQYV. CDR3 in DNA: TGTGCCAGCAGCGTGACAGGCTACGAGCAGTACGTC. V and J are TRBV13 and TRBJ2-7; possibly TRBD1 for D (6 bases). Germline V gene lookup returns CDR1 PRHDT and CDR2 FYEKMQ (reference sequence). Trimming took off 5 bases at V and 3 bases at J, with 8 bases between the two ends. This CDR3 has 12 residues.

This clone showed up just a few times. The chain uses TRBV5-1 and TRBJ2-2; 7 nucleotides line up with TRBD1. CDR1 is SGHRS, CDR2 YFSETQ, per germline. CDR3 length: 15 residues. J lost 5 bases, V lost 2 bases, and 6 bases had no gene match. CDR3 in amino acids: CASSLPGGSTGELFF. CDR3 nucleotide sequence: TGCGCCAGCAGCTTACCAGGGGGTTCAACCGGGGAGCTGTTTTTT.

The chain joins TRBV19 to TRBJ2-5; TRBD2 aligns across 8 bases. With V trimmed by 5 bases and J by 2 bases, 7 bases remained unmatched. Germline-derived CDR1 and CDR2 are LNHDA and SQIVND (reference sequence). This CDR3 has 15 amino acids. The CDR3 protein is CASSVTGTRQETQYF. CDR3 DNA: TGTGCCAGTAGTGTAACCGGGACTAGGCAAGAGACCCAGTACTTC.

In nucleotides, the CDR3 is TGTGCCAGCAGTTTAATCAGAGCGGTGAGCTCCTACAATGAGCAGTTCTTC. It specifies CASSLIRAVSSYNEQFF. This chain joins TRBV27 and TRBJ2-1; D perhaps matches TRBD2 (5 bases). Germline V gene lookup returns CDR1 MNHEY and CDR2 SMNVEV (reference sequence). This CDR3 comprises 17 residues. Trimming removed 2 bases from V and 0 bases from J, with 14 bases in between.

The chain links TRBV23-1 to TRBJ1-5; D not resolved. Being an ORF, TRBV23-1 has a function that is uncertain. Trimming left V 6 bases short and J 8 bases short, with 29 bases between. The CDR3 runs 18 residues. As DNA, the CDR3 is TGCGCCAGCAGAACTAAAGACGCCGGACCGACAAGGCTGGAGCCCCAGCATTTT. It codes for CASRTKDAGPTRLEPQHF.

The V and J genes are TRBV5-1 and TRBJ2-1, with 14 bases that match TRBD2. After removal of 5 bases from V and 8 bases from J, the junction contained 15 bases not matched to a gene. The CDR3 loop spans 18 amino acids. Germline assignment: CDR1 SGHRS and CDR2 YFSETQ. CDR3 coding DNA: TGCGCCAGCAGTCCCATTACCTCCGGGACTAGCGGGGGAGATGAGCAGTTCTTC. This encodes CASSPITSGTSGGDEQFF.

This chain uses TRBV6-1 with TRBJ2-7; D unclear. The CDR3 totals 14 residues. Per the germline V gene, CDR1 is MNHNS and CDR2 is SASEGT. Trimming removed 1 base at V and 3 bases at J, with 10 bases between. CDR3 bases: TGTGCCAGCAGTGAAGATGAACACCTCTACGAGCAGTACGTC. Translated, it gives CASSEDEHLYEQYV.

The J gene is TRBJ2-3, the V gene TRBV11-3; D is possibly TRBD1 or TRBD2 (5 bases each). With 5 bases removed from V and 5 bases from J, the gap between germline ends came to 17 bases. CDR3 size: 15 residues. The germline CDR1 and CDR2 sequences are SGHNT and YENEEA. The CDR3 region is CASSLGTVRGDTQYF. The CDR3 nucleotides are TGTGCCAGCAGCCTCGGGACGGTACGGGGAGATACGCAGTATTTT.

The chain combines TRBV9 with TRBJ2-5; D is perhaps TRBD1 or TRBD2 (6 bases each). This CDR3 is 15 amino acids long. The germline gives CDR1 SGDLS, CDR2 YYNGEE. V lost 3 bases and J lost 4, with 16 bases in between. The CDR3 bases are TGTGCCAGCAGCGCCGGTGGGGGGCCATCAGAGACCCAGTACTTC. Translated: CASSAGGGPSETQYF.